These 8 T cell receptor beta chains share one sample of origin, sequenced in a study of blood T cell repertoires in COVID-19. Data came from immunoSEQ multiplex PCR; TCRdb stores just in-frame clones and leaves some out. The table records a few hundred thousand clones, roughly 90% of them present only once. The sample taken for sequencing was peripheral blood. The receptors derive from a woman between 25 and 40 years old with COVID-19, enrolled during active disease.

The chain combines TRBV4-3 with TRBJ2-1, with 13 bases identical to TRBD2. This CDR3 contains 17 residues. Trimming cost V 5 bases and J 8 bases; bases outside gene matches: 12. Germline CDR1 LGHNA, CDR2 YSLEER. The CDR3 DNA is TGCGCCAGCAGCTCCGGGACTAGCGGGACGGGCTCCGATGAGCAGTTCTTC. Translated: CASSSGTSGTGSDEQFF.

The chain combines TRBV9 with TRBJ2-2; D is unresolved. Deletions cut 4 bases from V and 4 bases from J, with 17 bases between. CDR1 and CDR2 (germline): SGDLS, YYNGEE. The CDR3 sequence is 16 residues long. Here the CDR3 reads CASSPEDGSITGELFF. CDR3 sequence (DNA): TGTGCCAGCAGCCCAGAAGACGGGTCTATCACCGGGGAGCTGTTTTTT.

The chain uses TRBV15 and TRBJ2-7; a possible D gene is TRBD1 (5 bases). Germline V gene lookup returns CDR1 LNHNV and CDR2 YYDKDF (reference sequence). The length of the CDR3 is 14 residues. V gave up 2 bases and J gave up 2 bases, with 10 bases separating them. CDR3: CATSRTKGAYEQYF. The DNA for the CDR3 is TGTGCCACCAGCAGAACGAAAGGGGCCTACGAGCAGTACTTC.

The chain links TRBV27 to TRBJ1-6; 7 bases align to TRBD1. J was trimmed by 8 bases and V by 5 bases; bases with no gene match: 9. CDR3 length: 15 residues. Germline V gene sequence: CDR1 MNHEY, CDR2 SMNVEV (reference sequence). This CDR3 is CASSGSRTGDSPLHF. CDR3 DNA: TGTGCCAGCAGTGGCTCGCGTACAGGGGATTCACCCCTCCACTTT.

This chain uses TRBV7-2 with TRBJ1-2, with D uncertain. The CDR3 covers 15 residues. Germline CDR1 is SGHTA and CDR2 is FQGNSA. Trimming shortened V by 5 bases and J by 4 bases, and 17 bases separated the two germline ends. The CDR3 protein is CASSPMERASYGYTF. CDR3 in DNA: TGTGCCAGCAGCCCTATGGAGCGTGCTTCCTATGGCTACACCTTC.

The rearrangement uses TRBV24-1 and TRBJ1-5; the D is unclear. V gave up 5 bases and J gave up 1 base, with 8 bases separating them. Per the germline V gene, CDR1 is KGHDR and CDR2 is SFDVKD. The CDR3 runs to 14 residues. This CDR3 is CATSAGLSNQPQHF. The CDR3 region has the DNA TGTGCCACCAGTGCTGGCCTCAGCAATCAGCCCCAGCATTTT.

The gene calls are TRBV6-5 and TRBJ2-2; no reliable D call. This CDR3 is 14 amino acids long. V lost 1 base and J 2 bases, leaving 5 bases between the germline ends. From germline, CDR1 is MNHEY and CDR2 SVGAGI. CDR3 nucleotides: TGTGCCAGCAGTTACTACCTAAACACCGGGGAGCTGTTTTTT. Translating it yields CASSYYLNTGELFF.

The chain's CDR3 is CASRDPGQGSVVTATDTQYF. CDR3 nucleotides: TGTGCCAGCAGAGACCCGGGACAGGGTTCCGTAGTGACGGCAACAGATACGCAGTATTTT. This chain links TRBV28 with TRBJ2-3, with 9 bases aligning to TRBD1. The CDR3 length is 20 residues. The junction had 22 bases not matched to a gene; V was cut back by 6 bases and J by 3 bases. Germline values: CDR1 MDHEN, CDR2 SYDVKM.